A selection of T cell receptor beta chains follows, all from one sample in a study of CD8+CD57+ T cells in acquired aplastic anemia. TCRdb independently ran MiXCR on the reads; one entry per CDR3 protein. The sample contains roughly 63,000 distinct CDR3 sequences, under 65% of which appear only once. Sequenced material: sorted CD4+, CD8+, or CD8+CD57+ T cells (not recorded which) from PBMCs. The receptors were gathered from a human donor in good health, serving as a control. Each CDR3 is given with its conserved first and last residue. D genes are given only for firm matches. Rows give clone size only sometimes, using once, few, many, or a class for an expanded clone.

TRBV25-1	-	-	TRBJ1-2	16	CASSVLLKTGRAGYTF	TGTGCCAGCAGTGTCCTGCTGAAAACCGGGAGGGCTGGCTACACCTTC
TRBV12-3/TRBV12-4	-	TRBD1	TRBJ2-7	13	CASSGDRVGEQYF	TGTGCCAGCAGCGGGGACAGGGTGGGCGAGCAGTACTTC
TRBV14	many	-	TRBJ2-7	13	CASSPRPGYEQYF	TGTGCCAGCAGCCCCCGACCCGGCTACGAGCAGTACTTC
TRBV7-3	-	-	TRBJ1-1	15	CASSDPGPTNTEAFF	TGTGCCAGCAGCGACCCCGGGCCCACTAACACTGAAGCTTTCTTT
TRBV24-1	-	TRBD1	TRBJ2-7	16	CATSDPRQGGLGEQYF	TGTGCCACCAGTGACCCGAGACAGGGTGGTTTGGGAGAGCAGTACTTC
TRBV7-2	-	-	TRBJ1-1	11	CASSQYTEAFF	TGTGCCAGCAGTCAATACACTGAAGCTTTCTTT
TRBV5-5	-	TRBD2	TRBJ2-5	17	CASSVLLTSGIRETQYF	TGTGCCAGCAGCGTCTTACTGACTAGCGGGATAAGGGAGACCCAGTACTTC
TRBV10-3	-	TRBD1	TRBJ2-7	14	CAISDGTGADEQYF	TGTGCCATCAGTGATGGGACAGGGGCCGACGAGCAGTACTTC
TRBV24-1	-	-	TRBJ1-1	15	CATSDAGTGNTEAFF	TGTGCCACCAGTGATGCCGGGACGGGGAACACTGAAGCTTTCTTT
TRBV4-2	medium-sized	TRBD1	TRBJ1-2	16	CASSPNGQGANYGYTF	TGTGCCAGCAGCCCTAATGGACAGGGGGCTAACTATGGCTACACCTTC
TRBV29-1	-	TRBD1	TRBJ1-1	13	CSVESGQGEEAFF	TGCAGCGTTGAATCTGGACAGGGGGAGGAAGCTTTCTTT
TRBV10-3	-	-	TRBJ1-1	14	CASRQKGLNTEAFF	TGTGCCAGCAGACAAAAGGGCCTGAACACTGAAGCTTTCTTT
TRBV29-1	-	TRBD1	TRBJ2-3	14	CSVVDRGGTDTQYF	TGCAGCGTCGTGGACAGGGGAGGCACAGATACGCAGTATTTT
TRBV7-9	many	-	TRBJ1-1	15	CASSIVQGIDTEAFF	TGTGCCAGCAGCATCGTACAGGGCATAGACACTGAAGCTTTCTTT
TRBV25-1	-	-	TRBJ2-7	13	CASSDRTSYEQYF	TGTGCCAGCAGTGACCGGACGTCCTACGAGCAGTACTTC
TRBV5-6	many	-	TRBJ2-1	13	CASSSGMGNEQFF	TGTGCCAGCAGCTCTGGCATGGGTAATGAGCAGTTCTTC
TRBV10-3	-	-	TRBJ2-5	15	CAISDRGGKRETQYF	TGTGCCATCAGTGATAGGGGGGGCAAGCGAGAGACCCAGTACTTC
TRBV10-3	medium-sized	-	TRBJ1-1	11	CAISSNTEAFF	TGTGCCATCAGCAGCAACACTGAAGCTTTCTTT
TRBV19	-	TRBD1	TRBJ1-2	12	CASGDSLYGYTF	TGTGCCAGCGGGGACAGCCTCTATGGCTACACCTTC
TRBV19	once	-	TRBJ1-3	14	CASSGSSSGNTIYF	TGTGCCAGTAGTGGGTCCAGCTCTGGAAACACCATATATTTT